The entry below gives a single T cell receptor beta chain sequence along with its context. The sample belongs to a study of T cells after yellow fever vaccination. CDR3 size: 12 residues. With 6 bases removed from V and 6 bases from J, the gap between germline ends came to 9 bases. TCRdb reprocessed the 5' RACE reads via MiXCR and lists one record per CDR3 protein. The sample includes some 600,000 distinct CDR3 sequences, around an eighth of them seen just once. The chain joins TRBV12-3 or TRBV12-4 to TRBJ1-5; no clear D. The source of this sequence is a young man who received the YFV17D yellow fever vaccine. The input for sequencing was PBMCs, taken on the day of the yellow fever booster vaccination. CDR3 DNA: TGTGCCAGCAGGGGCGCGGGTCAGCCCCAGCATTTT. As protein: CASRGAGQPQHF.